Shown below are 20 T cell receptor beta chains from a single sample sequenced in a study of blood T cell repertoires in COVID-19. Libraries were prepared by immunoSEQ multiplex PCR; TCRdb keeps only in-frame clonotypes and omits some of them. The sample contains tens of thousands of clones, roughly 90% of which appear only once. The specimen was peripheral blood. These receptors came from a man in his sixties with acute or convalescent COVID-19.

The chain uses TRBV19 and TRBJ2-1, with D possibly being TRBD1 (6 bases). Germline assignment: CDR1 LNHDA and CDR2 SQIVND (reference sequence). Trimming pared 5 bases from V and 6 bases from J, leaving 20 bases between. The CDR3 has 16 residues. The CDR3 reads CASSGYRAESINEQFF. CDR3 in DNA: TGTGCCAGTAGTGGGTACAGGGCGGAATCTATCAATGAGCAGTTCTTC.

The rearrangement uses TRBV5-1 and TRBJ1-1; D may be TRBD1 (5 bases). Trimming left V 0 bases short and J 7 bases short, with 19 bases between. The germline gives CDR1 SGHRS, CDR2 YFSETQ. This CDR3 has 16 residues. CDR3 sequence reads: CASSLDPRGGTNEAFF. The CDR3 region has the DNA TGCGCCAGCAGCTTGGACCCGCGGGGCGGGACCAATGAAGCTTTCTTT.

The chain has TRBV2 and TRBJ1-5, with D perhaps TRBD1 (6 bases). With 7 bases removed from V and 0 bases from J, the gap between germline ends came to 13 bases. CDR1 and CDR2 from the germline V gene are SNHLY and FYNNEI. CDR3 length: 15 residues. CDR3 protein: CASTDRRSSNQPQHF. The CDR3, as DNA: TGTGCCAGCACGGACAGAAGGTCTAGCAATCAGCCCCAGCATTTT.

About this clone itself: Other DNA sequences from this sample encode an identical CDR3 as well. The V and J genes are TRBV5-1 and TRBJ1-1; tentatively, D is TRBD1 (5 bases). Looked up from germline, CDR1 is SGHRS and CDR2 is YFSETQ. This CDR3 contains 17 residues. The germline V and J ends were trimmed by 3 bases and 1 base, with 19 bases remaining between them. In nucleotides, the CDR3 is TGCGCCAGCAGCTCGCCACCGGGTAGGGACTGGAACACTGAAGCTTTCTTT. Translating gives CASSSPPGRDWNTEAFF.

The CDR3 here is CASSLEAGRGYTF. CDR3 nucleotide sequence: TGCGCCAGCAGCTTGGAGGCAGGGAGGGGCTACACCTTC. The V gene is TRBV5-1, the J gene TRBJ1-2; tentative D call: TRBD1 (5 bases). Germline V CDR1 and CDR2: SGHRS, YFSETQ. The CDR3 is 13 residues long. V was clipped by 0 bases and J by 8 bases, with 11 bases between them.

This clone was counted a single time. V usage is TRBV7-9 and J usage is TRBJ1-3; the match to TRBD1 covers 8 bases. The CDR3 spans 14 residues. Per germline, CDR1 SEHNR and CDR2 FQNEAQ (reference sequence). Trimming took 4 bases from V and 2 from J; bases not matched to a gene: 1. The CDR3 region has the DNA TGTGCCAGCAGCTGGGGACAGGCTGGAAACACCATATATTTT. This gives the protein CASSWGQAGNTIYF.

The J gene is TRBJ1-3, the V gene TRBV7-2; 7 bases fit TRBD1. This CDR3 is 15 amino acids long. V shed 5 bases, J shed 2 bases, and the junction held 6 bases outside the gene matches. The germline V gene has CDR1 SGHTA and CDR2 FQGNSA. CDR3 loop: CASSLTGVTGNTIYF. CDR3 DNA sequence: TGTGCCAGCAGCCTCACAGGGGTCACTGGAAACACCATATATTTT.

The chain has TRBV11-2 and TRBJ1-3; 8 nucleotides agree with TRBD1. There are 15 residues in the CDR3. Germline loops: CDR1 SGHAT, CDR2 FQNNGV. Losses at the gene ends were 4 bases for V and 2 bases for J; bases not matched to a gene: 4. The CDR3 bases are TGTGCCAGCAGCTCTAAGGGACAGGCTGGAAACACCATATATTTT. Amino acid sequence: CASSSKGQAGNTIYF.

The CDR3 protein is CASSIVGTGKTEAFF. The CDR3 coding sequence is TGTGCCAGTAGTATAGTGGGAACAGGGAAAACTGAAGCTTTCTTT. The V call is TRBV19, the J call TRBJ1-1; the D gene is possibly TRBD1 (6 bases). V gave up 1 base and J gave up 5 bases, with 14 bases separating them. In germline, CDR1 is LNHDA, CDR2 SQIVND (reference sequence). The CDR3 has 15 amino acids.

The V and J genes are TRBV19 and TRBJ2-1; TRBD1 matches at 9 bases. The CDR3 runs to 16 residues. The germline V gene encodes CDR1 LNHDA and CDR2 SQIVND (reference sequence). Trimming at V came to 4 bases and at J to 6 bases, leaving 10 bases not matched to a gene. The CDR3 DNA reads TGTGCCAGTAGTAGATGGGGGACAGGGTCCGTCAATGAGCAGTTCTTC. Amino acid sequence: CASSRWGTGSVNEQFF.

This sequence joins TRBV24-1 and TRBJ1-5; 10 bases are shared with TRBD1. Germline V gives CDR1 KGHDR, CDR2 SFDVKD. CDR3 length: 17 amino acids. The V segment lost 3 bases and the J segment 4 bases; nucleotides outside the gene matches: 8. The DNA for the CDR3 is TGTGCCACCAGTGATCGGACAGGGGGATTTCGGAATCAGCCCCAGCATTTT. Encoded protein: CATSDRTGGFRNQPQHF.

The rearrangement links TRBV20-1 to TRBJ2-5; D is unresolved. The length of the CDR3 is 11 residues. From germline, CDR1 is DFQATT and CDR2 SNEGSKA (reference sequence). The V and J ends lost 3 bases and 2 bases respectively, with 4 bases between them. CDR3 protein: CSARQQETQYF. DNA of the CDR3: TGCAGTGCTAGGCAGCAAGAGACCCAGTACTTC.

The rearrangement uses TRBV3-1 (or the pseudogene TRBV3-2) and TRBJ1-2, with no clear D. V dropped 1 base and J dropped 2 bases, with 11 bases sitting between them. This CDR3 spans 15 amino acids. Germline V gene lookup returns CDR1 LGHDT and CDR2 YNNKEL (reference sequence). CDR3 protein: CASSQAGTGNYGYTF. CDR3 sequence (DNA): TGTGCCAGCAGCCAAGCGGGTACTGGAAACTATGGCTACACCTTC.

The CDR3 sequence is CASSLYGGAGETQYF. For the CDR3, the DNA is TGTGCCAGCAGCTTGTACGGGGGGGCCGGTGAGACCCAGTACTTC. This chain joins TRBV7-2 and TRBJ2-5, with TRBD2 matching 8 bases. The CDR3 contains 15 residues. V gave up 3 bases and J gave up 5 bases; unmatched junction bases: 8. Germline V gene data show CDR1 as SGHTA and CDR2 as FQGNSA.

The DNA of the CDR3 is TGTGCCAGCAGTTTAATAACAGGGGGCGGCTACACCTTC. Amino acids: CASSLITGGGYTF. V and J are TRBV27 and TRBJ1-2; TRBD1 matches at 9 bases. This CDR3 region has 13 residues. Germline lookup yields CDR1 MNHEY and CDR2 SMNVEV (reference sequence). The V and J ends lost 2 bases and 8 bases, in that order; junction bases with no gene match: 3.

The rearrangement joins TRBV12-5 to TRBJ1-1; weak D call: TRBD1 (5 bases). The CDR3 length is 15 residues. CDR1 is LGHNT and CDR2 is FRNRAP in the germline V gene. The V end lost 3 bases, the J end lost 2 bases, and 13 bases lay between the germline ends. CDR3 residues: CASGLNRQLNTEAFF. Here the CDR3 DNA reads TGTGCTAGTGGTTTAAACCGACAGTTAAACACTGAAGCTTTCTTT. Full variable domain (missing parts from reference TRBV12-5 and TRBJ1-1): DARVTQTPRHKVTEMGQEVTMRCQPILGHNTVFWYRQTMMQGLELLAYFRNRAPLDDSGMPKDRFSAEMPDATLATLKIQPSEPRDSAVYFCASGLNRQLNTEAFFGQGTRLTVV.

This sequence joins TRBV6-5 and TRBJ2-7; perhaps TRBD1 as D (6 bases). The CDR3 has 14 amino acids. The germline V and J ends were trimmed by 6 bases and 2 bases, with 14 bases remaining between them. The germline CDR1 and CDR2 sequences are MNHEY and SVGAGI. This chain's CDR3 is CASRGDRTAYEQYF. Here the CDR3 DNA reads TGTGCCAGCAGGGGAGACAGGACTGCCTACGAGCAGTACTTC.

CDR3 amino acids: CAIRYGTGTDSPLHF. CDR3 nucleotide sequence: TGTGCCATCAGATACGGGACAGGGACGGATTCACCCCTCCACTTT. This sequence joins TRBV10-3 and TRBJ1-6, with 9 bases identical to TRBD1. Germline-derived CDR1 and CDR2 are ENHRY and SYGVKD. The CDR3 sequence is 15 residues long. Trimming cost V 6 bases and J 8 bases; bases outside gene matches: 8.

The chain employs TRBV11-3 and TRBJ2-3, with TRBD2 identical over 7 bases. CDR1 and CDR2 (germline): SGHNT, YENEEA. With V trimmed by 4 bases and J by 3 bases, 10 bases remained unmatched. The CDR3 has 16 residues. CDR3 DNA sequence: TGTGCCAGCAGCTCCGGGGGACTAATGACTACAGATACGCAGTATTTT. This translates into CASSSGGLMTTDTQYF. Filled out from reference TRBV11-3 and TRBJ2-3, the complete variable domain reads EAGVVQSPRYKIIEKKQPVAFWCNPISGHNTLYWYLQNLGQGPELLIRYENEEAVDDSQLPKDRFSAERLKGVDSTLKIQPAELGDSAVYLCASSSGGLMTTDTQYFGPGTRLTVL.

The chain links TRBV4-1 to TRBJ1-6; D possibly corresponds to TRBD1 (5 bases). Trimming removed 3 bases from V and 11 bases from J, with 20 bases in between. Per the germline V gene, CDR1 is MGHRA and CDR2 is YSYEKL. The CDR3 sequence is 16 residues long. The CDR3 is CASSQRGQINLPPLHF. The CDR3 DNA follows: TGCGCCAGCAGCCAGAGAGGACAAATTAATCTTCCACCCCTCCACTTT.